These 31 T cell receptor beta chains were sequenced from one sample in a study of blood T cell repertoires in COVID-19. The data were produced by immunoSEQ multiplex PCR, yet TCRdb's version contains in-frame clones alone and is incomplete. Here the sample spans 70,000 to 80,000 clones, roughly 80% being singletons. Material for sequencing was peripheral blood. The source is a man older than 75 with acute or convalescent COVID-19.

The chain carries TRBV6-2 or TRBV6-3 and TRBJ1-1; 9 positions agree with TRBD1. The CDR3 consists of 15 residues. CDR1 and CDR2 (germline): MNHEY, SVGEGT. V was pared by 7 bases and J by 4 bases, with 10 bases of the junction left unmatched. CDR3 loop: CASNPGQGRGTEAFF. DNA for the CDR3: TGTGCCAGCAACCCGGGACAGGGAAGGGGCACTGAAGCTTTCTTT.

CDR3 coding DNA: TGTGCCAGCAGCGTACAGGGGTCTGGGGCCAACGTCCTGACTTTC. Its translation is CASSVQGSGANVLTF. The J gene is TRBJ2-6, the V gene TRBV7-8; TRBD1 agrees at 7 bases. This CDR3 region has 15 residues. Germline V CDR1 and CDR2: SGHVS, FQNEAQ. J gave up 1 base and V 5 bases, and 2 bases lay outside the gene matches.

V and J are TRBV3-1 (or the pseudogene TRBV3-2) and TRBJ2-1, with 7 bases matching TRBD2. The CDR3 runs 16 residues. Germline V gives CDR1 LGHDT, CDR2 YNNKEL (reference sequence). V gave up 0 bases and J gave up 4 bases; unmatched junction bases: 6. CDR3 protein: CASSQETSDIYNEQFF. The DNA of the CDR3 is TGTGCCAGCAGCCAAGAAACTAGCGATATATACAATGAGCAGTTCTTC.

This clone has only a few counts. The chain combines TRBV6-2 or TRBV6-3 with TRBJ2-3, with D perhaps matching TRBD2 (5 bases). CDR3 length equals 13 residues. The V gene's germline CDR1 is MNHEY and CDR2 SVGEGT. V was shortened by 6 bases and J by 2 bases, with 9 bases between the two germline ends. The CDR3: CASSSGDTDTQYF. DNA of the CDR3: TGTGCCAGCAGCTCCGGGGACACAGATACGCAGTATTTT.

This rearrangement joins TRBV9 to TRBJ1-3; 7 nucleotides agree with TRBD1. Per the germline V gene, CDR1 is SGDLS and CDR2 is YYNGEE. The CDR3 loop spans 16 amino acids. The V segment lost 4 bases and the J segment 0 bases; nucleotides outside the gene matches: 7. CDR3 sequence: CASSPPGGPSGNTIYF. In DNA, the CDR3 is TGTGCCAGCAGCCCTCCAGGGGGGCCCTCTGGAAACACCATATATTTT.

In this sample, this clone turned up many times. The V and J genes are TRBV7-9 and TRBJ2-7; TRBD2 agrees at 7 bases. The CDR3 loop spans 16 amino acids. CDR1 is SEHNR and CDR2 is FQNEAQ in the germline V gene (reference sequence). The V segment lost 3 bases and the J segment 0 bases; nucleotides outside the gene matches: 8. CDR3 protein: CASSFGAGFFSYEQYF. Here the CDR3 DNA reads TGTGCCAGCAGCTTCGGAGCGGGGTTCTTCTCCTACGAGCAGTACTTC.

The V and J genes are TRBV28 and TRBJ1-4; 7 bases map to TRBD1. The CDR3 is 15 residues long. J gave up 8 bases and V 2 bases, and 8 bases lay outside the gene matches. In germline, CDR1 is MDHEN, CDR2 SYDVKM. This chain's CDR3 is CASSLDRVVREKLFF. CDR3 sequence (DNA): TGTGCCAGCAGTTTAGACAGGGTGGTAAGGGAAAAACTGTTTTTT.

V usage is TRBV19 and J usage is TRBJ2-2; tentatively, D is TRBD1 (6 bases). CDR3 length equals 16 residues. Germline assignment: CDR1 LNHDA and CDR2 SQIVND (reference sequence). The V and J ends lost 7 bases and 1 base respectively, with 16 bases between them. CDR3 DNA sequence: TGTGCCAGTATGATACAGGGCGCGGGGAACACCGGGGAGCTGTTTTTT. Translation gives CASMIQGAGNTGELFF.

The chain has TRBV9 and TRBJ2-3, with 13 bases lining up with TRBD2. The germline gives CDR1 SGDLS, CDR2 YYNGEE. V dropped 2 bases and J dropped 2; count of bases not matched to a gene: 2. The CDR3 length is 16 residues. As DNA, the CDR3 is TGTGCCAGCAGCGTCGGGACTAGCGGGGCCACAGATACGCAGTATTTT. Protein product: CASSVGTSGATDTQYF.

The table lists this clone with a count of one. The chain has TRBV4-3 and TRBJ1-2, with D perhaps matching TRBD1 (5 bases). The CDR3 consists of 15 residues. V was clipped by 0 bases and J by 4 bases, with 12 bases between them. Germline CDR1 and CDR2: LGHNA and YSLEER. The CDR3 reads CASSQDGSRVYGYTF. CDR3 in DNA: TGCGCCAGCAGCCAAGATGGTAGCAGGGTCTATGGCTACACCTTC.

This clone was detected only once. The chain joins TRBV7-9 to TRBJ2-7; D is perhaps TRBD1 (6 bases). From germline, CDR1 is SEHNR and CDR2 FQNEAQ (reference sequence). This CDR3 contains 14 residues. Trimming removed 1 base from V and 5 bases from J, with 12 bases in between. The CDR3 loop reads CASSLGQGIHEQYF. The CDR3 nucleotides are TGTGCCAGCAGCTTAGGGCAGGGGATCCACGAGCAGTACTTC.

The chain recombines TRBV5-1 with TRBJ1-1; 8 positions agree with TRBD1. The CDR3 contains 15 residues. Trimming cost V 4 bases and J 4 bases; bases outside gene matches: 9. Germline V CDR1 and CDR2: SGHRS, YFSETQ. CDR3 amino acids: CASSPGQGLGTEAFF. DNA for the CDR3: TGCGCCAGCAGCCCCGGACAGGGTCTTGGCACTGAAGCTTTCTTT.

The J gene is TRBJ2-3, the V gene TRBV2; TRBD2 matches at 12 bases. CDR1 is SNHLY and CDR2 is FYNNEI in the germline V gene. V was clipped by 4 bases and J by 1 base; unmatched bases: 0. The CDR3 covers 15 residues. The CDR3 sequence is CASSGLAGGTDTQYF. CDR3 DNA sequence: TGTGCCAGCAGTGGACTAGCGGGAGGCACAGATACGCAGTATTTT.

The CDR3 sequence: CASSYGSEPMNTEAFF. CDR3 coding DNA: TGTGCCAGCAGTTACGGAAGCGAGCCTATGAACACTGAAGCTTTCTTT. This chain uses TRBV6-2 or TRBV6-3 with TRBJ1-1; D gene uncertain. From germline, CDR1 is MNHEY and CDR2 SVGEGT. This CDR3 has 16 residues. Trimming left V 2 bases short and J 0 bases short, with 13 bases between.

The chain employs TRBV6-5 and TRBJ1-3, with D possibly being TRBD1 (6 bases). The CDR3 length is 15 residues. The V end was cut by 6 bases, the J end by 2 bases, with 14 bases between. Germline CDR1 reads MNHEY; CDR2 reads SVGAGI. CDR3 DNA: TGTGCCAGCAGCACCCTTGACAGGACTGGAAACACCATATATTTT. Translation: CASSTLDRTGNTIYF.

The V and J genes are TRBV19 and TRBJ1-1; D unclear. Trimming left V 1 base short and J 1 base short, with 7 bases between. CDR1 and CDR2 from the germline V gene are LNHDA and SQIVND (reference sequence). The CDR3 is 14 amino acids. CDR3 sequence reads: CASSIVAGNTEAFF. The CDR3 nucleotides are TGTGCCAGTAGTATAGTGGCAGGGAACACTGAAGCTTTCTTT. Variable domain in full (rest from reference TRBV19 and TRBJ1-1): DGGITQSPKYLFRKEGQNVTLSCEQNLNHDAMYWYRQDPGQGLRLIYYSQIVNDFQKGDIAEGYSVSREKKESFPLTVTSAQKNPTAFYLCASSIVAGNTEAFFGQGTRLTVV.

The rearrangement uses TRBV7-9 and TRBJ1-5; TRBD1 matches 8 bases. The CDR3 sequence is 15 residues long. CDR1 SEHNR and CDR2 FQNEAQ come from the germline V gene (reference sequence). Germline trimming cut 5 bases from V and 9 bases from J; bases unmatched to any gene: 12. The DNA for the CDR3 is TGTGCCAGCAGCGTTGGGGGGACAGGAATCGGGCCCCAGCATTTT. Translating it yields CASSVGGTGIGPQHF.

This clone was observed once. The chain uses TRBV9 and TRBJ2-1; tentative D call: TRBD2 (6 bases). CDR3 length: 14 residues. From germline, CDR1 is SGDLS and CDR2 YYNGEE. With 3 bases removed from V and 5 bases from J, the gap between germline ends came to 12 bases. The CDR3 DNA is TGTGCCAGCAGCGACGGAGGGTCCCACAATGAGCAGTTCTTC. This codes for CASSDGGSHNEQFF.

V and J are TRBV5-1 and TRBJ1-1, with TRBD1 matching over 9 bases. Germline loops: CDR1 SGHRS, CDR2 YFSETQ. This CDR3 contains 14 residues. V lost 2 bases, J lost 4 bases, and 3 bases stayed unmatched. CDR3 amino acids: CASSLMDRGTEAFF. CDR3 sequence (DNA): TGCGCCAGCAGCTTAATGGACAGGGGCACTGAAGCTTTCTTT.

The V call is TRBV2, the J call TRBJ1-2, with 9 bases lining up with TRBD1. The CDR3 has 16 residues. Trimming removed 5 bases from V and 2 bases from J; junction bases left unmatched: 9. Germline V lookup: CDR1 SNHLY, CDR2 FYNNEI. The CDR3 here is CASSITGGGGNYGYTF. As DNA, the CDR3 is TGTGCCAGCAGTATAACAGGGGGCGGAGGAAACTATGGCTACACCTTC.

This clone was recorded only once. The sample carries other DNA sequences with the same CDR3. The chain is built from TRBV19 and TRBJ1-6; 11 bases are a match to TRBD1. V was clipped by 9 bases and J by 1 base; unmatched bases: 2. CDR1 LNHDA and CDR2 SQIVND come from the germline V gene (reference sequence). This CDR3 contains 15 residues. The CDR3 spells CASRDRGSYNSPLHF. CDR3 nucleotides: TGTGCCAGCCGGGACAGGGGGTCCTATAATTCACCCCTCCACTTT.

This chain connects TRBV12-3 or TRBV12-4 to TRBJ1-1, with 8 bases fitting TRBD1. The length of the CDR3 is 13 residues. J lost 6 bases, V lost 6 bases, and 6 bases had no gene match. The CDR3 loop reads CASRTGGIPEAFF. The CDR3 DNA is TGTGCCAGCAGAACAGGGGGGATCCCTGAAGCTTTCTTT.

This clone was counted between two and nine times. The V call is TRBV5-5, the J call TRBJ2-7; D may be TRBD2 (6 bases). Germline-derived CDR1 and CDR2 are SGHKS and YYEKEE (reference sequence). The CDR3 runs 14 residues. V was clipped by 4 bases and J by 2 bases, with 13 bases between them. CDR3: CASSPMGGPYEQYF. The CDR3 DNA reads TGTGCCAGCAGCCCCATGGGGGGACCCTACGAGCAGTACTTC.

V is TRBV28 and J is TRBJ2-1, with D perhaps TRBD2 (6 bases). The CDR3 runs 12 residues. The V and J ends lost 5 bases and 13 bases respectively, with 15 bases between them. CDR1 is MDHEN and CDR2 is SYDVKM in the germline V gene. The CDR3 DNA reads as TGTGCCAGCAGTCCCGCGGGACGGATACAGTTCTTC. It encodes CASSPAGRIQFF.

V usage is TRBV6-5 and J usage is TRBJ1-2, with D possibly TRBD1 on 5 matching bases. The CDR3 loop spans 15 amino acids. The germline V gene encodes CDR1 MNHEY and CDR2 SVGAGI. The ends were cut back, 2 bases at V and 8 bases at J, with 18 bases in the middle. The CDR3 nucleotides read TGTGCCAGCAGTTACCAGGGCAGAACCCAAGGGGGCTACACCTTC. Amino acid sequence: CASSYQGRTQGGYTF.

This chain links TRBV5-1 with TRBJ1-4; 8 nucleotides match TRBD1. The CDR3 sequence is 14 residues long. CDR1 and CDR2 from the germline V gene are SGHRS and YFSETQ. V gave up 5 bases and J gave up 8 bases; unmatched junction bases: 8. The CDR3 here is CASRIGRGLEKLFF. In nucleotides, the CDR3 is TGCGCCAGCAGAATCGGCAGGGGGCTCGAAAAACTGTTTTTT.

The rearrangement links TRBV7-9 to TRBJ1-4; D is unresolved. With 3 bases removed from V and 3 bases from J, the gap between germline ends came to 8 bases. The CDR3 length is 14 residues. Germline CDR1 SEHNR, CDR2 FQNEAQ (reference sequence). CDR3 loop: CASSLGASNEKLFF. The CDR3 DNA reads TGTGCCAGCAGCTTGGGCGCGTCTAATGAAAAACTGTTTTTT.

CDR3 in DNA: TGTGCCAGCAGCTATTTGCCCGGGAGCTCCTACGAGCAGTACTTC. Its protein is CASSYLPGSSYEQYF. This chain joins TRBV9 and TRBJ2-7; maybe TRBD2 (6 bases). This CDR3 region has 15 residues. Germline lookup yields CDR1 SGDLS and CDR2 YYNGEE. The V gene lost 4 bases and the J gene lost 0 bases, with 14 bases spanning the gap.

The rearrangement links TRBV19 to TRBJ1-6; no clear D gene. Germline V CDR1 and CDR2: LNHDA, SQIVND (reference sequence). V gave up 4 bases and J gave up 6 bases, with 16 bases separating them. The CDR3 contains 16 residues. This CDR3 reads CASSTRDPRPNSPLHF. CDR3 bases: TGTGCCAGTAGTACCCGGGATCCTCGCCCTAATTCACCCCTCCACTTT. Variable domain in full (rest from reference TRBV19 and TRBJ1-6): DGGITQSPKYLFRKEGQNVTLSCEQNLNHDAMYWYRQDPGQGLRLIYYSQIVNDFQKGDIAEGYSVSREKKESFPLTVTSAQKNPTAFYLCASSTRDPRPNSPLHFGNGTRLTVT.

This chain uses TRBV6-5 with TRBJ1-2; 8 nucleotides line up with TRBD1. V lost 7 bases to trimming and J lost 0 bases; unmatched junction nucleotides: 7. Germline assignment: CDR1 MNHEY and CDR2 SVGAGI. The CDR3 is 15 amino acids. This CDR3 reads CASTPRGRANYGYTF. The CDR3 DNA sequence: TGTGCCAGCACCCCCAGGGGGCGCGCTAACTATGGCTACACCTTC.

This clone was observed a handful of times. The gene calls are TRBV12-5 and TRBJ1-6; D is undetermined. V was cut by 5 bases and J by 2 bases, with 16 bases left in between. The CDR3 length is 17 residues. CDR1 is LGHNT and CDR2 is FRNRAP in the germline V gene. The CDR3 spells CASGQHEREAYNSPLHF. CDR3 nucleotide sequence: TGTGCTAGTGGTCAGCACGAGAGGGAGGCCTATAATTCACCCCTCCACTTT.